The present TCR beta chain was sequenced within a study of CD8 T cells in ankylosing spondylitis (dated by TCRdb to about 2017). The study in broad terms: The study profiled T cell receptor beta repertoires in healthy donors and ankylosing spondylitis patients to find disease-linked TCR variants. The full study cohort comprised around 25 ankylosing spondylitis patients and roughly 110 healthy donors. Peripheral blood was sampled, and synovial fluid was also collected from ankylosing spondylitis patients.

The listed sequencing device is Illumina HiSeq 2500. TCR beta libraries were prepared by quantitative 5'-RACE with molecular barcodes. As for how the authors treated the data: A new computational method based on a probabilistic model of VDJ rearrangement was used to identify disease-linked TCR variants. The public reads were reanalyzed by TCRdb: fastp trimming at Q25, MiXCR alignment, in-frame beta chains only. A single entry per CDR3 protein holds the most common genes and DNA from its merged rows. Clone size and V and J calls follow TCRdb, not the original study. A total of about 540,000 distinct CDR3 sequences appear in this sample, over 9.5% of them only once. The ten largest clonotypes hold approximately 6.3% of the sample. This clonotype has at least ten counts. Its antigen is not yet known. Base qualities are not at hand, and no much larger clone is one base apart. What the research found in general, with its limitations: According to the report, matched synovial fluid samples from ankylosing spondylitis patients were significantly enriched for the disease-linked clones. A TCR beta motif made up of 7 to 9 highly homologous amino acid variants appeared to be characteristic of blood from ankylosing spondylitis patients. Some TCR beta motif variants had previously been reported in synovial fluid and blood of reactive arthritis patients, which suggested common disease-initiation mechanisms. A CD8+ phenotype was shown by the disease-linked clones, which were found at relatively low frequencies in peripheral blood.

Germline trimming: 4 bases from V, 6 bases from J; junction bases outside gene matches: 5. Via the germline V gene, CDR1 is SGHRS and CDR2 YFSETQ. Spanning cysteine to phenylalanine, the CDR3 consists of 16 amino acids. The kept DNA is CDR3 alone, 48 bases in frame from the first base. The sample was blood, either unsorted or a sorted T cell fraction (not recorded which). The chain employs TRBV5-1 and TRBJ2-2, and TRBD2 matches 14 of the central bases. The sequence derives from a male donor with ankylosing spondylitis. The CDR3 reads as follows: CASSPGLAGASGELFF. The base sequence is TGCGCCAGCAGCCCGGGACTAGCGGGAGCCTCCGGGGAGCTGTTTTTT.